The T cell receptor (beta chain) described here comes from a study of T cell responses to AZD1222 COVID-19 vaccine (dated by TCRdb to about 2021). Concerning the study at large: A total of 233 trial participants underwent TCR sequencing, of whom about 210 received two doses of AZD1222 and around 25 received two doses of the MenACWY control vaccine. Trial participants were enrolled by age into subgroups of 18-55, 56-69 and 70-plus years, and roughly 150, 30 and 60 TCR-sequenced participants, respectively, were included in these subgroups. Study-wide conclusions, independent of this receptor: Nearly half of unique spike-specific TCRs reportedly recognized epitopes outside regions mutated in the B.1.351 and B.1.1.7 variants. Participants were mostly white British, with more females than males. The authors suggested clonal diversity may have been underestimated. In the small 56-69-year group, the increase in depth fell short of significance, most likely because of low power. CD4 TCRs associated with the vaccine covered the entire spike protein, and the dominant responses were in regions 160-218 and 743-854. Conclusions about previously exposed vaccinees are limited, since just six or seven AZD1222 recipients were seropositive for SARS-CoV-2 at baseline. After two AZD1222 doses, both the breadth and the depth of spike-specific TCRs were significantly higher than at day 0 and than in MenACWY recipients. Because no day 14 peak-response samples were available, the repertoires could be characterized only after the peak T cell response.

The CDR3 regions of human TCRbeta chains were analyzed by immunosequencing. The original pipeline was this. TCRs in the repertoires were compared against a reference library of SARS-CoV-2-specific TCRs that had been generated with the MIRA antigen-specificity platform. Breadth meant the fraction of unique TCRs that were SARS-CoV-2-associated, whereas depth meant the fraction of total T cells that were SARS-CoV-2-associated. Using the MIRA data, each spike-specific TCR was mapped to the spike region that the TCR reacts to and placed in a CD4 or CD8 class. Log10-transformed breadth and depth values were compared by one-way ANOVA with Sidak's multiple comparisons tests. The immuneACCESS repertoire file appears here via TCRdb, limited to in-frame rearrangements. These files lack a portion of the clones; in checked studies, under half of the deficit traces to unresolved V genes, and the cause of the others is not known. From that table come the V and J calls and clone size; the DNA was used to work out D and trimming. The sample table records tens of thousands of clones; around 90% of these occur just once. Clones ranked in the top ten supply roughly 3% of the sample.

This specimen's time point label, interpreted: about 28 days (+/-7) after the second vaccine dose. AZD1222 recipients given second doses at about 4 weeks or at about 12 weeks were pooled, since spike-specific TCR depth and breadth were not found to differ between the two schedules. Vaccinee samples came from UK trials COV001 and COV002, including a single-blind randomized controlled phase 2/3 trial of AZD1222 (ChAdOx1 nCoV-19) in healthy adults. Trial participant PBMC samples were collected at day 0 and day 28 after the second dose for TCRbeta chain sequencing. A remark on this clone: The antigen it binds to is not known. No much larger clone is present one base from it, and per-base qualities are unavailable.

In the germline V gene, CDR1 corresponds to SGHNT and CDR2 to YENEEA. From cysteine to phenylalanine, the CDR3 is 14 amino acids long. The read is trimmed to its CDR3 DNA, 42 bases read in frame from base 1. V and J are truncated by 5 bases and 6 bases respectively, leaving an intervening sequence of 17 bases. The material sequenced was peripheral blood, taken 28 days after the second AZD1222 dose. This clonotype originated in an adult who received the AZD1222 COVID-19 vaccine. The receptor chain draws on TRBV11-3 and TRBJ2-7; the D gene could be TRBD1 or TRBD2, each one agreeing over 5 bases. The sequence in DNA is TGTGCCAGCAGCCAGGGAGTTGCGATGGCCGAGCAGTACTTC. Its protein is CASSQGVAMAEQYF.